The 25 T cell receptor beta chains reported below all come from one sample, sequenced in a study of shared clonotypes between healthy human individuals. The naive CD8 population came from CD45RO-negative cells selected for CCR7, without terminally differentiated effector memory CD45RA+ cells. The data were produced by immunoSEQ multiplex PCR, yet TCRdb's version contains in-frame clones alone and is incomplete. The sample shows roughly 2,000,000 clones, around 96% of them seen only once. The sample taken for sequencing was naive CD8+ T cells sorted from blood. The receptors shown here come from a man between 18 and 35 years old in good health.

The J gene is TRBJ2-7, the V gene TRBV9; D is possibly TRBD2 (5 bases). CDR1 and CDR2 (germline): SGDLS, YYNGEE. Trimming took off 2 bases at V and 6 bases at J, with 12 bases between the two ends. The CDR3 extends over 13 amino acids. In DNA form, the CDR3 reads TGTGCCAGCAGCGTGGATATAGCGTTCGAGCAGTACTTC. Encoded protein: CASSVDIAFEQYF.

This chain links TRBV11-2 with TRBJ1-4; no reliable D call. This CDR3 region has 14 residues. Trimming stripped 1 base from V and 8 bases from J, with 11 bases between. Germline V CDR1 and CDR2: SGHAT, FQNNGV. CDR3 nucleotides: TGTGCCAGCAGCTTAGTGTGGGGAGGCGAAAAACTGTTTTTT. Protein: CASSLVWGGEKLFF. Drawing the rest from reference TRBV11-2 and TRBJ1-4, the complete variable domain is EAGVAQSPRYKIIEKRQSVAFWCNPISGHATLYWYQQILGQGPKLLIQFQNNGVVDDSQLPKDRFSAERLKGVDSTLKIQPAKLEDSAVYLCASSLVWGGEKLFFGSGTQLSVL.

This chain connects TRBV7-9 to TRBJ2-2; D uncertain. The germline V gene has CDR1 SEHNR and CDR2 FQNEAQ (reference sequence). The CDR3 consists of 14 residues. Deletions cut 8 bases from V and 5 bases from J, with 15 bases between. The CDR3, as DNA: TGTGCCAGCCCAACCGGTCTAGAGACCGGGGAGCTGTTTTTT. Translated: CASPTGLETGELFF.

This clone occurred a few times. The J gene is TRBJ2-5, the V gene TRBV15; TRBD2 matches 9 bases. CDR1 and CDR2 (germline): LNHNV, YYDKDF (reference sequence). The V segment lost 8 bases and the J segment 5 bases; nucleotides outside the gene matches: 9. There are 14 residues in the CDR3. For the CDR3, the DNA is TGTGCCACCGCCGGGACTAGCCTTTGGGAGACCCAGTACTTC. Translation gives CATAGTSLWETQYF.

The V and J genes are TRBV10-3 and TRBJ2-1, with D unclear. This CDR3 comprises 12 residues. V was shortened by 6 bases and J by 5 bases, with 8 bases between the two germline ends. CDR1 and CDR2 (germline): ENHRY, SYGVKD. The CDR3 DNA is TGTGCCATCAGCTTAGACAACAATGAGCAGTTCTTC. The encoded protein is CAISLDNNEQFF.

The chain recombines TRBV25-1 with TRBJ2-7; D may be TRBD1 (8 bases). V lost 6 bases, J lost 7 bases, and 22 bases lay in between. The CDR3 has 15 residues. CDR1 is MGHDK and CDR2 is SYGVNS in the germline V gene. The CDR3 sequence is CASSGGGTGFGEQYF. The DNA for the CDR3 is TGTGCCAGCAGCGGGGGAGGGACAGGATTTGGTGAGCAGTACTTC.

The chain has TRBV28 and TRBJ1-1; D is unresolved. This CDR3 has 17 residues. The germline V gene encodes CDR1 MDHEN and CDR2 SYDVKM. V was pared by 1 base and J by 6 bases, with 21 bases between. In DNA, the CDR3 is TGTGCCAGCAGTTTATCTCTGGGTGCGGTCCGGGCCCCTGAAGCTTTCTTT. Amino acid sequence: CASSLSLGAVRAPEAFF. Full variable domain (rest looked up from reference TRBV28 and TRBJ1-1): DVKVTQSSRYLVKRTGEKVFLECVQDMDHENMFWYRQDPGLGLRLIYFSYDVKMKEKGDIPEGYSVSREKKERFSLILESASTNQTSMYLCASSLSLGAVRAPEAFFGQGTRLTVV.

The CDR3 loop is CASEGRAYEQYF. The DNA of the CDR3 is TGTGCTAGTGAGGGAAGGGCCTACGAGCAGTACTTC. The J gene is TRBJ2-7, the V gene TRBV12-5; no reliable D call. Trimming took off 7 bases at V and 2 bases at J, with 9 bases between the two ends. This CDR3 spans 12 amino acids. Germline lookup yields CDR1 LGHNT and CDR2 FRNRAP. Complete variable domain (other parts from reference TRBV12-5 and TRBJ2-7): DARVTQTPRHKVTEMGQEVTMRCQPILGHNTVFWYRQTMMQGLELLAYFRNRAPLDDSGMPKDRFSAEMPDATLATLKIQPSEPRDSAVYFCASEGRAYEQYFGPGTRLTVT.

V is TRBV5-5 and J is TRBJ1-2; no clear D. This CDR3 is 13 amino acids long. Trimming removed 4 bases from V and 2 bases from J, with 9 bases in between. Germline CDR1 SGHKS, CDR2 YYEKEE (reference sequence). For the CDR3, the DNA is TGTGCCAGCAGCCTCAGCCCCAACTATGGCTACACCTTC. Its translation: CASSLSPNYGYTF.

The rearrangement links TRBV6-5 to TRBJ2-7; TRBD1 matches at 8 bases. The length of the CDR3 is 15 residues. Germline V gene sequence: CDR1 MNHEY, CDR2 SVGAGI. V lost 6 bases to trimming and J lost 3 bases; unmatched junction nucleotides: 10. The CDR3 DNA follows: TGTGCCAGCAGCCATGGACAGGGAGGTGGCTACGAGCAGTACTTC. Amino acid sequence: CASSHGQGGGYEQYF.

The J gene is TRBJ2-7, the V gene TRBV5-1; a possible D gene is TRBD1 (6 bases). Trimming cost V 3 bases and J 2 bases, with 12 bases left between them. The CDR3 spans 14 residues. CDR1 SGHRS and CDR2 YFSETQ come from the germline V gene. The CDR3 DNA sequence: TGCGCCAGCAGCTGGACAGACCCAACCTACGAGCAGTACTTC. Encoded protein: CASSWTDPTYEQYF.

This chain joins TRBV13 and TRBJ1-3; the match to TRBD1 covers 7 bases. The CDR3 covers 18 residues. CDR1 PRHDT and CDR2 FYEKMQ come from the germline V gene (reference sequence). The junction had 13 bases not matched to a gene; V was cut back by 5 bases and J by 0 bases. The CDR3 sequence is CASSPENRGLSSGNTIYF. DNA for the CDR3: TGTGCCAGCAGCCCAGAGAACAGGGGCCTAAGCTCTGGAAACACCATATATTTT.

The chain has TRBV9 and TRBJ2-7; 7 positions agree with TRBD2. The germline V gene encodes CDR1 SGDLS and CDR2 YYNGEE. Trimming at V came to 5 bases and at J to 1 base, leaving 9 bases not matched to a gene. This CDR3 region has 15 residues. The CDR3 is CASSGGVDYSYEQYF. The CDR3, as DNA: TGTGCCAGCAGTGGGGGGGTAGACTATTCCTACGAGCAGTACTTC.

This clone turned up a few times. The chain uses TRBV9 and TRBJ2-2; D possibly corresponds to TRBD1 (6 bases). V was trimmed by 1 base and J by 10 bases, leaving 17 bases between them. Per germline, CDR1 SGDLS and CDR2 YYNGEE. The CDR3 is 15 amino acids. This CDR3 is CASSVLGAPRVELFF. CDR3 sequence (DNA): TGTGCCAGCAGCGTATTGGGGGCGCCACGAGTGGAGCTGTTTTTT.

The chain employs TRBV6-1 and TRBJ2-7, with D unresolved. This CDR3 has 13 amino acids. Germline values: CDR1 MNHNS, CDR2 SASEGT. The V end was cut by 6 bases, the J end by 0 bases, with 9 bases between. The CDR3 DNA sequence: TGTGCCAGCAGCTCGGCTATCTCCTACGAGCAGTACTTC. Protein product: CASSSAISYEQYF.

This clone appeared once. The chain links TRBV5-5 to TRBJ2-7, with D possibly called TRBD1 or TRBD2 (5 bases each). The germline V gene encodes CDR1 SGHKS and CDR2 YYEKEE (reference sequence). The V gene lost 4 bases and the J gene lost 3 bases, with 14 bases spanning the gap. This CDR3 is 14 amino acids long. The CDR3 DNA follows: TGTGCCAGCAGCATCCAGTCGGGGCTCTACGAGCAGTACTTC. As protein: CASSIQSGLYEQYF.

This chain links TRBV5-1 with TRBJ2-5; unclear D gene. Looked up from germline, CDR1 is SGHRS and CDR2 is YFSETQ. Trimming shortened V by 7 bases and J by 5 bases, and 15 bases separated the two germline ends. The CDR3 has 13 residues. The CDR3 sequence is CASRAWVGETQYF. The CDR3 DNA reads TGCGCCAGCCGAGCGTGGGTCGGCGAGACCCAGTACTTC.

This chain joins TRBV27 and TRBJ1-1; TRBD1 matches 9 bases. The CDR3 covers 17 residues. V gave up 3 bases and J gave up 0 bases; unmatched junction bases: 8. Germline loops: CDR1 MNHEY, CDR2 SMNVEV (reference sequence). The CDR3 region is CASSLGPGTGLNTEAFF. The CDR3 nucleotides read TGTGCCAGCAGTTTGGGTCCCGGGACAGGGTTGAACACTGAAGCTTTCTTT.

With respect to this clone: Other DNA sequences in the same sample also yield this CDR3. This chain links TRBV9 with TRBJ2-7; 12 bases map to TRBD2. Trimming at V came to 3 bases and at J to 5 bases, leaving 6 bases not matched to a gene. The CDR3 length is 15 residues. The germline CDR1 and CDR2 sequences are SGDLS and YYNGEE. CDR3 DNA: TGTGCCAGCAGCGCTCTAGCGGGAGGGCCCCACGAGCAGTACTTC. It codes for CASSALAGGPHEQYF.

This chain links TRBV7-9 with TRBJ2-1; tentatively, D is TRBD1 (6 bases). Between the trimmed V and J ends, which lost 3 bases and 8 bases, there was a span of 14 bases. Germline V gene lookup returns CDR1 SEHNR and CDR2 FQNEAQ (reference sequence). This CDR3 region has 14 residues. As DNA, the CDR3 is TGTGCCAGCAGCTTGGCAGGGGAAGGGCATGAGCAGTTCTTC. It codes for CASSLAGEGHEQFF.

The rearrangement links TRBV2 to TRBJ1-2, with 7 bases aligning to TRBD1. This CDR3 has 13 amino acids. V was pared by 2 bases and J by 11 bases, with 8 bases of the junction left unmatched. Germline V gene data show CDR1 as SNHLY and CDR2 as FYNNEI. The CDR3: CASSETGQDVYTF. The CDR3 DNA follows: TGTGCCAGCAGTGAAACCGGACAGGACGTATACACCTTC.

As for this clone: Other nucleotide sequences in the sample specify the same CDR3. The chain uses TRBV7-8 and TRBJ2-1; perhaps TRBD2 as D (5 bases). The germline V gene has CDR1 SGHVS and CDR2 FQNEAQ. V gave up 4 bases and J gave up 4 bases, with 8 bases separating them. The CDR3 is made up of 13 amino acids. CDR3 sequence reads: CASSSGLYNEQFF. Here the CDR3 DNA reads TGTGCCAGCAGCTCCGGACTTTACAATGAGCAGTTCTTC.

The genes are TRBV28 and TRBJ2-2; 10 nucleotides align to TRBD2. The CDR3 is made up of 16 amino acids. The germline V gene encodes CDR1 MDHEN and CDR2 SYDVKM. Trimming removed 2 bases from V and 7 bases from J; junction bases left unmatched: 7. This chain's CDR3 is CASSLIAGGTGGELFF. DNA for the CDR3: TGTGCCAGCAGTTTAATAGCGGGGGGCACGGGCGGGGAGCTGTTTTTT.

Only one count was recorded for this clone. The same CDR3 is also encoded by other DNA sequences in this sample. This chain joins TRBV13 and TRBJ1-4; the match to TRBD1 covers 9 bases. The CDR3 is made up of 15 amino acids. J lost 5 bases, V lost 5 bases, and 6 bases had no gene match. Germline-derived CDR1 and CDR2 are PRHDT and FYEKMQ (reference sequence). The CDR3 sequence is CASSLSGTGNEKLFF. In DNA, the CDR3 is TGTGCCAGCAGCCTCTCCGGGACAGGGAATGAAAAACTGTTTTTT. Full variable domain (outside the CDR3, taken from reference TRBV13 and TRBJ1-4): AAGVIQSPRHLIKEKRETATLKCYPIPRHDTVYWYQQGPGQDPQFLISFYEKMQSDKGSIPDRFSAQQFSDYHSELNMSSLELGDSALYFCASSLSGTGNEKLFFGSGTQLSVL.

The V and J genes are TRBV10-3 and TRBJ1-5, with D maybe TRBD1 (6 bases). The CDR3 is made up of 17 amino acids. Trimming pared 6 bases from V and 3 bases from J, leaving 21 bases between. CDR1 ENHRY and CDR2 SYGVKD come from the germline V gene. CDR3 coding DNA: TGTGCCATCAGGGGTTCACCGGAGGACAGATTCAATCAGCCCCAGCATTTT. Translating gives CAIRGSPEDRFNQPQHF.